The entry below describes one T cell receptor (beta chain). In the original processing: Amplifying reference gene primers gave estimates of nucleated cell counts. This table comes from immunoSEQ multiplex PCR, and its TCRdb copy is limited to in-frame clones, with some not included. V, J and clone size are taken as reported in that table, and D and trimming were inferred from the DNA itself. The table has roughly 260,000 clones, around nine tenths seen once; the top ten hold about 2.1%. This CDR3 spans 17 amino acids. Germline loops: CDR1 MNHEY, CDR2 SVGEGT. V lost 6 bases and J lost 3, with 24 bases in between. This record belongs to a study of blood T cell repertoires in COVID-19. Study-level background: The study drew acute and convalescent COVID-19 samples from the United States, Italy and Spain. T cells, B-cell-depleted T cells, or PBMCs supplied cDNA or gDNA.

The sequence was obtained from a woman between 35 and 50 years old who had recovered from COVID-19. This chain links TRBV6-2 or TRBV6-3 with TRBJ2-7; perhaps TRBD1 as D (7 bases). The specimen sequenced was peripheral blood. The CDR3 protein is CASSLRRGPGQIYEQYF. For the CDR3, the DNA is TGTGCCAGCAGCCTTCGGAGGGGGCCCGGTCAGATCTACGAGCAGTACTTC.